One and the same sample provided the 24 T cell receptor beta chains below, sequenced in a study of regulatory T cells in long-lasting Graves disease. Arm-PCR of CDR3 regions and iRepertoire HTBI primers were used to build TCR beta libraries. A single record per CDR3 protein comes from TCRdb applying MiXCR to the multiplex PCR reads. The sample records about 470,000 distinct CDR3 sequences, about 16% being singletons. The time point here: newly diagnosed GD, antithyroid drugs for less than 3 months. Generation of the TCR library employed RNA extracted from PBMCs. The sample was also linked to a second study, of T cells in Graves' hyperthyroidism and ophthalmopathy.

The specimen was peripheral blood mononuclear cells (PBMCs), collected at new diagnosis, from a patient treated with antithyroid drugs. These receptors all come from a woman in her twenties or thirties with Graves disease.

The table lists this clonotype with many counts. The chain is built from TRBV18 and TRBJ2-5; tentative D call: TRBD2 (6 bases). The CDR3 runs to 15 residues. Germline CDR1 KGHSH, CDR2 LQKENI. V was shortened by 1 base and J by 2 bases, with 11 bases between the two germline ends. In nucleotides, the CDR3 is TGTGCCAGCTCACCACTTATGGGGAGGCAAGAGACCCAGTACTTC. It specifies CASSPLMGRQETQYF.

The table lists this clonotype with many counts. CDR3 amino acids: CSARVAAGGRGANVLTF. CDR3 nucleotide sequence: TGCAGTGCTAGAGTAGCAGCAGGAGGAAGAGGGGCCAACGTCCTGACTTTC. The gene calls are TRBV20-1 and TRBJ2-6, with D perhaps TRBD2 (5 bases). The CDR3 runs 17 residues. Trimming left V 1 base short and J 4 bases short, with 17 bases between. CDR1 and CDR2 (germline): DFQATT, SNEGSKA (reference sequence).

The gene calls are TRBV14 and TRBJ2-3; the D gene is possibly TRBD2 (6 bases). Germline V gene data show CDR1 as SGHDN and CDR2 as FVKESK. The CDR3 totals 18 residues. Between the trimmed V and J ends, which lost 6 bases and 2 bases, there was a span of 24 bases. The CDR3 coding sequence is TGTGCCAGCAGTATCAAGTGGAGGGCGGACGGATACACAGATACGCAGTATTTT. It is translated as CASSIKWRADGYTDTQYF.

The sample holds a few counts of this clonotype. J is TRBJ2-7 and V is TRBV6-1, with TRBD1 matching 7 bases. The germline gives CDR1 MNHNS, CDR2 SASEGT. V was clipped by 6 bases and J by 3 bases; unmatched bases: 14. The CDR3 is 16 amino acids. The CDR3 bases are TGTGCCAGCAGGGGGAGAACGTGGCAGGGGGTCTACGAGCAGTACTTC. Residues: CASRGRTWQGVYEQYF.

Comment on this clonotype: One end of the junction fails to match germline, which may point to a read error. V is TRBV6-9 and J is TRBJ2-3; 9 bases align to TRBD2. Germline V gives CDR1 MNHGY, CDR2 SVAAGI. CDR3 length equals 15 residues. DNA for the CDR3: TGTGCCGGCAGTTACAGGGTAGCGGGAGCCGGGACGCAGTATTTT. The encoded protein is CAGSYRVAGAGTQYF.

Ten or more counts support this clonotype. This chain connects TRBV5-1 to TRBJ2-1; 8 bases line up with TRBD2. CDR1 and CDR2 from the germline V gene are SGHRS and YFSETQ. V lost 4 bases, J lost 9 bases, and 12 bases stayed unmatched. CDR3 size: 15 residues. CDR3 residues: CASSRAGVPGAEQFF. CDR3 bases: TGCGCCAGCAGCCGAGCGGGGGTCCCTGGGGCTGAGCAGTTCTTC. Variable domain in full (rest from reference TRBV5-1 and TRBJ2-1): KAGVTQTPRYLIKTRGQQVTLSCSPISGHRSVSWYQQTPGQGLQFLFEYFSETQRNKGNFPGRFSGRQFSNSRSEMNVSTLELGDSALYLCASSRAGVPGAEQFFGPGTRLTVL.

In this sample, this clonotype turned up many times. This chain connects TRBV12-3 or TRBV12-4 to TRBJ2-5, with 9 positions matching TRBD1. J was trimmed by 4 bases and V by 0 bases; bases with no gene match: 0. The CDR3 covers 14 residues. CDR3 residues: CASSLATGGETQYF. CDR3 nucleotides: TGTGCCAGCAGTTTAGCGACAGGGGGAGAGACCCAGTACTTC.

The rearrangement uses TRBV24-1 and TRBJ2-3, with D possibly TRBD1 on 6 matching bases. The V end lost 5 bases, the J end lost 0 bases, and 8 bases lay between the germline ends. Germline CDR1 reads KGHDR; CDR2 reads SFDVKD. The CDR3 sequence is 14 residues long. The CDR3 loop is CATSARGSTDTQYF. DNA of the CDR3: TGTGCCACCAGTGCTAGGGGGAGCACAGATACGCAGTATTTT.

As for this clonotype: A far larger clone is off by one base, so a read error is likely. V is TRBV7-9 and J is TRBJ2-5; D is ambiguous. Between the trimmed V and J ends, which lost 5 bases and 5 bases, there was a span of 15 bases. The CDR3 is made up of 14 amino acids. Germline V gene data show CDR1 as SEHNR and CDR2 as FQNEAQ (reference sequence). The CDR3 loop is CASSIYAVLETQYF. The CDR3 DNA reads as TGTGCCAGCAGCATATACGCGGTTTTGGAGACCCAGTACTTC.

This clonotype was detected ten times or more. The chain uses TRBV11-2 and TRBJ2-5; D perhaps matches TRBD1 (6 bases). The CDR3 consists of 16 residues. Germline-derived CDR1 and CDR2 are SGHAT and FQNNGV. Trimming stripped 2 bases from V and 3 bases from J, with 16 bases between. The CDR3 loop reads CASSLRRTAGEETQYF. The DNA for the CDR3 is TGTGCCAGCAGCTTACGTAGGACAGCCGGAGAAGAGACCCAGTACTTC.

This clonotype was observed at least ten times. The chain recombines TRBV20-1 with TRBJ2-1; 9 bases are a match to TRBD2. The germline gives CDR1 DFQATT, CDR2 SNEGSKA (reference sequence). The CDR3 contains 14 residues. Unmatched junction bases numbered 4, after V lost 2 bases and J lost 5 bases. The CDR3 DNA is TGCAGTGCTAGAATCCTAGCGGGGCACAATGAGCAGTTCTTC. Translated: CSARILAGHNEQFF.

This clonotype was found a few times. The CDR3 region has the DNA TGTGCCAGTAGTTTCGGGACAGGGGCGCGCTACGAGCAGTACTTC. This codes for CASSFGTGARYEQYF. The chain couples TRBV19 to TRBJ2-7; TRBD1 agrees at 10 bases. Germline CDR1 LNHDA, CDR2 SQIVND (reference sequence). V gave up 5 bases and J gave up 3 bases; unmatched junction bases: 7. The CDR3 totals 15 residues.

This clonotype was seen only a few times. The chain carries TRBV29-1 and TRBJ2-2; D perhaps matches TRBD2 (6 bases). This CDR3 has 12 residues. Germline loops: CDR1 SQVTM, CDR2 ANQGSEA. Trimming shortened V by 7 bases and J by 6 bases, and 12 bases separated the two germline ends. The CDR3 spells CSAESGAGELFF. The CDR3 DNA is TGCAGCGCCGAATCGGGGGCCGGGGAGCTGTTTTTT.

The chain uses TRBV4-1 and TRBJ2-7; D is unclear. V was clipped by 0 bases and J by 3 bases, with 15 bases between them. CDR1 and CDR2 (germline): MGHRA, YSYEKL. This CDR3 contains 16 residues. CDR3 sequence: CASSQDAGQRNYEQYF. As DNA, the CDR3 is TGCGCCAGCAGCCAAGACGCAGGCCAACGGAACTACGAGCAGTACTTC.

This clonotype occurred many times. The chain links TRBV6-2 or TRBV6-3 to TRBJ1-2; no clear D. Per the germline V gene, CDR1 is MNHEY and CDR2 is SVGEGT. V lost 4 bases and J 6 bases, leaving 12 bases between the germline ends. This CDR3 is built from 13 residues. CDR3 DNA sequence: TGTGCCAGCAGTTTACCTCCGGGCCATGGCTACACCTTC. Residues: CASSLPPGHGYTF.

This clonotype was seen more than once but under ten times. The gene calls are TRBV12-3 or TRBV12-4 and TRBJ2-1; D unresolved. Trimming shortened V by 8 bases and J by 0 bases, and 5 bases separated the two germline ends. The CDR3 is 12 residues long. The CDR3 here is CASDSSYNEQFF. In nucleotides, the CDR3 is TGTGCCAGCGATAGCTCCTACAATGAGCAGTTCTTC.

This clonotype was observed a few times. This chain connects TRBV18 to TRBJ2-4, with a tentative D call TRBD2 (5 bases). Germline CDR1 reads KGHSH; CDR2 reads LQKENI. V lost 4 bases and J 7 bases, leaving 8 bases between the germline ends. The CDR3 sequence is 12 residues long. CDR3 DNA sequence: TGTGCCAGCTCACAGCCGGGGAACATTCAGTACTTC. Translated: CASSQPGNIQYF. The full variable domain, rest sourced from reference TRBV18 and TRBJ2-4, is NAGVMQNPRHLVRRRGQEARLRCSPMKGHSHVYWYRQLPEEGLKFMVYLQKENIIDESGMPKERFSAEFPKEGPSILRIQQVVRGDSAAYFCASSQPGNIQYFGAGTRLSVL.

This clonotype has a count of ten or more. This sequence joins TRBV7-9 and TRBJ1-4, with D possibly being TRBD1 (5 bases). The length of the CDR3 is 16 residues. The V end lost 5 bases, the J end lost 0 bases, and 13 bases lay between the germline ends. Germline CDR1 reads SEHNR; CDR2 reads FQNEAQ (reference sequence). CDR3 sequence reads: CASSPLTDATNEKLFF. The CDR3 DNA follows: TGTGCCAGCAGCCCTTTGACAGATGCAACTAATGAAAAACTGTTTTTT.

This clonotype has at least ten counts. The gene calls are TRBV7-9 and TRBJ2-7; tentative D call: TRBD2 (6 bases). This CDR3 has 12 residues. V was clipped by 5 bases and J by 5 bases, with 10 bases between them. From germline, CDR1 is SEHNR and CDR2 FQNEAQ (reference sequence). This CDR3 is CASSPRGNEQYF. DNA of the CDR3: TGTGCCAGCAGCCCACGGGGGAACGAGCAGTACTTC.

This clonotype was observed many times. This rearrangement joins TRBV20-1 to TRBJ2-4; 7 bases align to TRBD2. The germline CDR1 and CDR2 sequences are DFQATT and SNEGSKA (reference sequence). CDR3 length: 13 residues. J lost 9 bases, V lost 0 bases, and 5 bases had no gene match. In nucleotides, the CDR3 is TGCAGTGCTAGAGAGAACCCGGGGGGCATTCAGTACTTC. Amino acid sequence: CSARENPGGIQYF.

Many counts were recorded for this clonotype. The V call is TRBV10-3, the J call TRBJ2-7, with TRBD2 identical over 11 bases. The CDR3 covers 17 residues. Trimming cost V 3 bases and J 2 bases; bases outside gene matches: 9. Germline values: CDR1 ENHRY, CDR2 SYGVKD. CDR3 sequence (DNA): TGTGCCATCAGTGAAACGGGGACTAGCGGAGGCCCCTACGAGCAGTACTTC. Its translation is CAISETGTSGGPYEQYF.

This clonotype occurred many times. The chain employs TRBV6-1 and TRBJ2-7; 13 nucleotides align to TRBD2. Per the germline V gene, CDR1 is MNHNS and CDR2 is SASEGT. The CDR3 runs 19 residues. Losses at the gene ends were 5 bases for V and 1 base for J; bases not matched to a gene: 14. CDR3 sequence (DNA): TGTGCCAGCAGTCCGGAAAATCCGGGACTAGCGGGATCATCCTACGAGCAGTACTTC. The encoded protein is CASSPENPGLAGSSYEQYF.

V usage is TRBV6-1 and J usage is TRBJ2-5; 7 bases agree with TRBD1. The DNA end lines up better with TRBJ2-7; the J call may be wrong. Germline assignment: CDR1 MNHNS and CDR2 SASEGT. CDR3 length: 14 residues. The CDR3 sequence: CASRTGSSFYEQYF. The CDR3 DNA reads TGTGCCAGCAGGACAGGGTCGAGTTTCTACGAGCAGTACTTC.

The chain employs TRBV18 and TRBJ2-7; no firm D call. The CDR3 is made up of 14 amino acids. The germline V gene encodes CDR1 KGHSH and CDR2 LQKENI. The V and J ends lost 0 bases and 2 bases respectively, with 8 bases between them. DNA for the CDR3: TGTGCCAGCTCACCACCGGGTACGCCCTACGAGCAGTACTTC. Translating it yields CASSPPGTPYEQYF.